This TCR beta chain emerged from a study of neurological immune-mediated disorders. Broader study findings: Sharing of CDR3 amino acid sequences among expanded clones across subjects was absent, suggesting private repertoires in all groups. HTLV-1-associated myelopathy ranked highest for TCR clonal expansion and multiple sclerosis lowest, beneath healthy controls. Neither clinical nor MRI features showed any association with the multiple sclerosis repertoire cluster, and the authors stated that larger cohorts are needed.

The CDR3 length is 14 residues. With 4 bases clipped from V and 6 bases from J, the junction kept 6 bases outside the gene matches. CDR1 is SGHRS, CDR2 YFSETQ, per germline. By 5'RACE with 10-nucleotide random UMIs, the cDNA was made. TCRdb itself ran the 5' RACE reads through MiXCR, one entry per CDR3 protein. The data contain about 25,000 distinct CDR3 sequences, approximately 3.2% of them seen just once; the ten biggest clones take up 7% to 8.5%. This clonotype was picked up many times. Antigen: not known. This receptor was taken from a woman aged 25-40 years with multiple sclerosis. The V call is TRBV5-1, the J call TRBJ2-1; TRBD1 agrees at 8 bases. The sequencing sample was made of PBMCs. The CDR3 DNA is TGCGCCAGCAGCCCCCCAGACAGGGGCAATGAGCAGTTCTTC. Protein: CASSPPDRGNEQFF.